These 2 T cell receptor beta chains originate from one sample sequenced in a study of cytomegalovirus exposure and HLA in healthy donors. A multiplex PCR was run with 60 Vbeta primers and 13 Jbeta primers. Clones were sequenced by immunoSEQ multiplex PCR, and TCRdb holds only the in-frame ones, with some missing. This table lists 200,000 or so clones. The material sequenced was PBMCs. The receptors stem from a boy under 18 in good health and CMV-seronegative.

This chain's CDR3 is CAWGTGVGGTDTQYF. The CDR3 bases are TGTGCCTGGGGGACAGGGGTTGGGGGCACAGATACGCAGTATTTT. V usage is TRBV30 and J usage is TRBJ2-3; 10 nucleotides align to TRBD1. The CDR3 length is 15 residues. Germline lookup yields CDR1 GTSNPN and CDR2 SVGIG (reference sequence). Losses at the gene ends were 5 bases for V and 1 base for J; bases not matched to a gene: 6.

The rearrangement joins TRBV5-4 to TRBJ1-5; TRBD1 matches 12 bases. With V trimmed by 0 bases and J by 6 bases, 7 bases remained unmatched. Germline loops: CDR1 SGHNT, CDR2 YYREEE (reference sequence). This CDR3 region has 17 residues. This chain's CDR3 is CASSLGPGTGGAQPQHF. CDR3 DNA: TGTGCCAGCAGCTTGGGCCCCGGGACAGGGGGCGCTCAGCCCCAGCATTTT.